A single TCR beta chain is shown here with its context. No cognate antigen has been identified for it. No base quality values were provided; no much bigger clone lies one nucleotide off. Amplification of TCR beta CDR3 regions was carried out from RNA transcripts. A first-round RT-PCR of the TCR CDR3 used the HTBI primer set with the Qiagen OneStep RT-PCR kit. A second multiplex PCR round built the libraries, followed by size selection and purification. Sequencing of the libraries was done on an Illumina HiSeq2000 using paired-end 100 bp reads. From the authors' description of their analysis: SOAPnuke was used to process the raw data, with reads discarded if the reads contained adapters or uncalled bases, had a mean Phred below 15, or lacked an exact constant-primer or identifier match. COPE v1.2.5 was used to merge high-quality paired reads, and clonotypes were defined as unique nucleotide sequences. Clonotypes were aligned to IMGT TRBV, TRBD and TRBJ reference segments using MiTCR v1.1. Analysis was restricted to V-J combinations with a frequency above 0.0001, which covered about 99% of repertoires. A TCS score was defined as the ratio between F50 (clonal expansion) and ExV (chaos), using BLOSUM62-based TCRdist between CDR3 peptides within each V-J. Welch's t-statistics and random forest reduced around 510 V-J features to roughly 13, which were used in a naive Bayes classifier (R e1071). Clones were called with MiXCR by TCRdb after fastp trimmed the public reads at Q25, and only in-frame beta chains were retained. Each record represents a unique CDR3 protein, reported with the most common genes and DNA among its rows. The V and J calls here are based on TCRdb, not the publication. The sample table contains about 770,000 distinct CDR3 sequences; only one count was recorded for around a sixth of them. Approximately 15% of the sample goes to the ten largest clones.

Hyperthyroidism patients were aged 18 to 65 years and newly diagnosed, with disease duration of less than 2 months. Patients with uncontrolled infections, other autoimmune diseases, pregnancy or lactation were excluded. Diagnoses relied on clinical symptoms, serum thyroxine and TRAb, thyroid ultrasound and orbital computed tomography. Blood from progressor patients was collected at the time of first diagnosis with hyperthyroidism, before any ophthalmopathy symptoms had appeared. PBMCs were isolated from roughly 10 ml of fresh peripheral blood by Ficoll-Paque density gradient centrifugation. Progressor patients were defined as those initially diagnosed with Graves' hyperthyroidism in whom ophthalmopathy developed during follow-up. Total RNA was extracted using Trizol reagent, and RNA quality was assessed on an Agilent 2100 Bioanalyzer. The data originate from a study of T cells in Graves' hyperthyroidism and ophthalmopathy (dated by TCRdb to the late 2010s). Describing the broader study: Peripheral blood was sampled at the time of initial diagnosis, prior to any treatment. To identify distinguishing TCR V-J signatures, a discovery cohort of about 95 patients was used, comprising 43 with Graves' ophthalmopathy and some 60 with stable Graves' hyperthyroidism. Prospective prediction of ophthalmopathy was tested in an independent validation cohort of 18 to 20 hyperthyroidism patients and 15 to 17 patients who later progressed to ophthalmopathy. The 80 to 100 discovery patients were randomly divided into training and test sets at a 7:3 ratio. The study also compared thyroid tissue and blood T-cell repertoires from more than 5 Graves' hyperthyroidism patients. After blood sampling, hyperthyroidism patients were treated with methimazole at a starting dose of 30 mg daily, and ophthalmopathy patients were treated with high-dose intravenous methylprednisolone. The paper reports TCR Vbeta CDR3 sequencing of approximately 130 peripheral blood samples: approximately 41 ophthalmopathy, under 85 hyperthyroidism and about 17 progressor patients.

The study at large found these results: Blood samples also contained most of the expanded thyroid clonotypes (frequency above 0.001), which suggests that blood repertoires may reflect thyroid immune responses. During validation, the model predicted progression to ophthalmopathy a median of about 6.5 months ahead of onset, with approximately 70% sensitivity and less than 85% specificity. Sample size was not statistically predetermined, and blinding of investigators to group allocation was not performed. In cross-validation, a model built on a 13 V-J signature told ophthalmopathy apart from stable hyperthyroidism with just under 90% sensitivity and 81% to 82% specificity, and in testing the same model reached 80%/75%.

The germline V gene specifies SGHDN as CDR1 and FVKESK as CDR2. V ends up 4 bases short and J 5 bases short, with an unmatched junction base count of 11. The CDR3 holds 15 amino acids from the cysteine to the phenylalanine. Only the CDR3 DNA is retained, 45 bases long and in frame from the first base. This clonotype originated in a woman between 50 and 59 years old with Graves' hyperthyroidism that later progressed to Graves' ophthalmopathy. The rearrangement combines TRBV14 with TRBJ2-7; 7 bases in between match TRBD2. The source material was blood. The CDR3 sequence is CASSPRMGGKNEQYF. Read as DNA, the sequence is TGTGCCAGCAGCCCCCGAATGGGGGGGAAGAACGAGCAGTACTTC.